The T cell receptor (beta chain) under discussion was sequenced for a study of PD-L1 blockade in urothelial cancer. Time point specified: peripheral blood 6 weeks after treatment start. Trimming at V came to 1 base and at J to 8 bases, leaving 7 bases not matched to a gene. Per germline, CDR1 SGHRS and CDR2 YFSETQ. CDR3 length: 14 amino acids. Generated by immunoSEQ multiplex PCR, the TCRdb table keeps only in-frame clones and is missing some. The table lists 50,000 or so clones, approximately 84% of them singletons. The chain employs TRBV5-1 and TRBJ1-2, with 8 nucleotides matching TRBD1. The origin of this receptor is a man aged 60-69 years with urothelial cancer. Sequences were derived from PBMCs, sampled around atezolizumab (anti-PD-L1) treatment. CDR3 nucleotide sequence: TGCGCCAGCAGCTTGCGACAGGGGAGTGGCGGCTACACCTTC. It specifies CASSLRQGSGGYTF.